The sequence of this T cell receptor (beta chain) was determined in a study of blood T cells in healthy people across ages (dated by TCRdb to between 2015 and 2016). With respect to the entire study: In model experiments, template switching captured about one uniquely barcoded TCR beta cDNA molecule for every two T cells. Donors were grouped into four age groups: young (average about 15 years), middle-aged (39), aged (62) and long-lived (about 89). Age-related changes in TCR beta repertoire diversity were measured in the study by deep sequencing normalized with unique cDNA molecular identifiers. Two additional independent replicas of 1 million unique cDNA reads from the same blood draw were analyzed for two donors (one aged 18 to 30 and one aged 80 or older).

The library came from 5' RACE. Sequencing instrument: Illumina HiSeq 2500. A second PCR of about 6 to 12 cycles was run with a J-beta primer mix and a sample-barcoded 5' primer. A unique molecular identifier was introduced onto each TCR beta cDNA molecule by a template-switch 5' adaptor carrying 12 random nucleotides. Each sample yielded at least 2.5 million CDR3-containing paired-end reads. First-strand cDNA synthesis was performed from all RNA using the Mint cDNA synthesis kit, with priming by a TRBC-specific oligonucleotide. After uracil-DNA glycosylase treatment, a first 18-cycle PCR used universal primers M1SS and BC2_uni_R on all cDNA. As for the authors' bioinformatics: Normalization of each sample was performed by random selection of 1 million high-quality reads, each carrying a distinct molecular identifier. Reads sharing molecular identifiers were discarded rather than binned into consensus sequences. MiTCR, with a Q25 quality threshold and the strictest error-elimination algorithm, was used for CDR3 identification, clonotype clustering and error correction. A nonparametric unseen species model using Euler transformation provided a lower-bound estimate of total TCR beta diversity. TCRdb applied fastp at Q25 and MiXCR to the public reads, then kept only in-frame beta chains. Entries are consolidated by CDR3 protein sequence, retaining the most common genes and DNA. The V and J calls shown here were made by TCRdb, not taken from the authors' results. Within this sample are 760,000 or so distinct CDR3 sequences, with 25% of them counted one time only. The ten top clones hold under 10% of the sample.

The V end gives up 7 bases and the J end 7 bases, leaving 12 bases in the junction not matched to a gene. CDR3 length: 16 amino acids, cysteine to phenylalanine. Only the CDR3 DNA is retained, 48 bases long and in frame from the first base. The donors were roughly 38 Caucasian individuals from Russia, aged roughly 6 to 95 years, who were systemically healthy. Around 9.9 milliliters of peripheral blood were collected from each donor into EDTA-treated Vacutainer tubes. Ficoll-Paque density-gradient centrifugation was used to isolate PBMCs, with at least 6 million obtained per sample. Trizol reagent was used to extract total RNA from the PBMCs, yielding at least 6 micrograms per sample. The percentages of naive CD45RAhigh/CD27high T cells were determined by flow cytometry on a PBMC aliquot from every donor. This clonotype has only a few counts. What antigen it recognizes has not been identified. No base quality values were provided; no much bigger clone lies one nucleotide off.

Findings and caveats that apply to the study as a whole: Total diversity estimates from one million sequenced T cells were considered lower bounds and underestimates. Compared with the aged group, the long-lived group had more naive CD4+ T cells, fewer expanded clones and increased TCR diversity, suggesting age selection. Because the CMV infection status of the donors was unknown, age-related changes in expanded clonotypes may potentially have been confounded. Observed TCR beta diversity per million T cells fell roughly linearly with age, and a significant reduction was already apparent by age around 40. A strong correlation was found between observed TCR beta diversity and the percentage of naive T cells measured by flow cytometry. Conclusive comparison of naive and antigen-experienced compartments was prevented by the profiling of bulk unsorted PBMCs.

These data also featured in a second study, about T cells of mothers and their children. In that second paper, the authors write: Nine systemically healthy Caucasian individuals served as donors, namely three mothers together with their six children. cDNA synthesis used all of the extracted RNA, with roughly 1.5 ug of RNA in each 15 ul reaction. In the second PCR, the M1S primer introduced both the sample barcodes and 2-4 random nucleotides. Over 9.5 million TCR beta CDR3 reads were obtained for each mother, and about 3 million reads were obtained for each child. TCR recombination output is similarly shaped by thymic selection in related and unrelated pairs, with a minor effect exerted by inherited differences. Related mother-child pairs always showed normalized repertoire overlap that was slightly higher than in unrelated mother-child pairs, though the difference was never significant. Persistent microchimeric T cell clones were not detected, at a sensitivity of about 100 clones per million clonotypes. In the study, deep NGS was used to compare the TCR beta repertoires of mothers and children, and features distinguishing related mother-child pairs from unrelated individuals were sought. On average, the children were about 10 +/- 4 years old, while the mothers were approximately 40 +/- 4 years old. Libraries were sequenced on Illumina HiSeq 2000 with 100+100 nt paired-end reads after adapter ligation with NEBNext reagents. To prevent cross-contamination, the mother and child libraries were prepared a month apart and were sequenced in separate runs. For each donor, between about 500,000 and 2,200,000 distinct TCR beta clonotypes were identified. Naive TCR beta clonotypes were estimated from low-frequency clonotypes matched to each donor's FACS-determined naive share, without sorting.

This receptor chain uses TRBV12-3 or TRBV12-4 and TRBJ1-6, with 8 bases aligning to TRBD1. The sample consisted of blood. This sequence was found in a boy between 5 and 17 years old in good health. At the DNA level, the sequence is TGTGCCAGCACCACTTGGCCGGGACAGGCAAATTCACCCCTCCACTTT. Its protein reads: CASTTWPGQANSPLHF.